Below, one T cell receptor beta chain is given with its context. This sample is part of a study of blood T cell repertoires in COVID-19. Overall study context: The United States, Italy and Spain supplied acute and convalescent COVID-19 samples. The analysed material was cDNA or gDNA that came from T cells, B-cell-depleted T cells, or PBMCs.

Per the study methods: Counts of nucleated cells, estimated from reference gene primer amplification, were obtained. The data were produced by immunoSEQ multiplex PCR, yet TCRdb's version contains in-frame clones alone and is incomplete. The DNA was the basis for D and trimming; V, J and clone size are from that table. The data show about 120,000 clones, 79% seen once. This sequence originates from a woman older than 75 with acute or convalescent COVID-19. Sequencing was carried out using peripheral blood.

Here the CDR3 DNA reads TGTGCCTGGGACAGGGGGATTTCACCCCTCCACTTT. It codes for CAWDRGISPLHF. V usage is TRBV30 and J usage is TRBJ1-6, with 9 bases that match TRBD1. After removal of 5 bases from V and 9 bases from J, the junction contained 2 bases not matched to a gene. Germline V lookup: CDR1 GTSNPN, CDR2 SVGIG (reference sequence). CDR3 size: 12 residues.